Below are 5 T cell receptor beta chains sequenced from a single sample in a study of T cells in Graves' hyperthyroidism and ophthalmopathy. The investigators amplified TCR beta CDR3 regions from RNA transcripts. Initially, a first-round RT-PCR of the TCR CDR3 employed the HTBI primer set. TCRdb called the multiplex PCR reads again in MiXCR, with one record for every CDR3 protein. Counted here are about 570,000 distinct CDR3 sequences, about 14% occurring once; the ten biggest clones make up approximately 15%. Sequenced input: blood. Receptors originate from a middle-aged woman with Graves' hyperthyroidism.

This clonotype was picked up many times. The J gene is TRBJ2-2, the V gene TRBV30, with D tentatively TRBD1 (6 bases). CDR1 is GTSNPN, CDR2 SVGIG, per germline (reference sequence). The CDR3 runs 14 residues. V was pared by 0 bases and J by 6 bases, with 11 bases between. CDR3 nucleotide sequence: TGTGCCTGGAGTGTAACAGGGCGGGCCGGGGAGCTGTTTTTT. It encodes CAWSVTGRAGELFF.

The chain recombines TRBV3-1 with TRBJ1-6, with a possible D match to TRBD1 (5 bases). The CDR3 contains 14 residues. V shed 4 bases and J shed 9 bases, with 13 bases lying between them. CDR1 LGHDT and CDR2 YNNKEL come from the germline V gene (reference sequence). The CDR3 reads CASSRTGLGSPLHF. The CDR3 DNA sequence: TGTGCCAGCAGCCGTACAGGCTTAGGTTCACCCCTCCACTTT.

The table lists this clonotype with many counts. The chain carries TRBV4-1 and TRBJ2-3, with a possible D match to TRBD2 (5 bases). Germline V gene lookup returns CDR1 MGHRA and CDR2 YSYEKL. V was trimmed by 2 bases and J by 3 bases, leaving 6 bases between them. This CDR3 is built from 13 residues. CDR3 DNA sequence: TGCGCCAGCAGCCAACGGAGGACAGATACGCAGTATTTT. It encodes CASSQRRTDTQYF.

In this sample, this clonotype turned up many times. This sequence joins TRBV11-2 and TRBJ2-2; 7 positions match TRBD1. V lost 3 bases and J lost 0; bases outside the gene matches: 10. The CDR3 sequence is 18 residues long. Germline V gene sequence: CDR1 SGHAT, CDR2 FQNNGV. The CDR3 loop is CASSFTVWGQTNTGELFF. CDR3 DNA: TGTGCCAGCAGCTTCACAGTTTGGGGACAGACGAACACCGGGGAGCTGTTTTTT.

Regarding this clonotype: With a much larger clone just one base away, this may be a read error. The chain recombines TRBV30 with TRBJ1-3, with TRBD1 as a possible D gene (5 bases). This CDR3 is 16 amino acids long. With 4 bases removed from V and 1 base from J, the gap between germline ends came to 17 bases. CDR1 and CDR2 from the germline V gene are GTSNPN and SVGIG (reference sequence). The CDR3 DNA is TGTGCCTGGATAGGAGCGGGGACCATTTCTGGAAACACCATATATTTT. Its translation: CAWIGAGTISGNTIYF.